What follows are 10 T cell receptor beta chains derived from one specimen sequenced in a study of shared clonotypes between healthy human individuals. This table comes from immunoSEQ multiplex PCR, and its TCRdb copy is limited to in-frame clones, with some not included. Of some 1.5 million clones detected, around 97% appear once; the ten largest clones hold approximately 1%. Sequencing was done on a sample of naive CD4+ T cells sorted from blood. Subset defined: CD45RA+ positively selected. These TCRs come from a man aged 25-40 years in good health.

V gene TRBV19 combines with J gene TRBJ1-2; 9 bases align to TRBD1. The ends lost 5 bases at V and 2 bases at J; junction bases unmatched: 9. The CDR3 runs 16 residues. Germline CDR1 is LNHDA and CDR2 is SQIVND (reference sequence). CDR3 region: CASSSGTGTGNYGYTF. CDR3 DNA sequence: TGTGCCAGTAGTTCCGGGACAGGGACGGGGAACTATGGCTACACCTTC.

This clone appeared a single time. The V and J genes are TRBV18 and TRBJ2-1; 9 nucleotides line up with TRBD1. This CDR3 contains 15 residues. Germline V lookup: CDR1 KGHSH, CDR2 LQKENI. J gave up 5 bases and V 7 bases, and 9 bases lay outside the gene matches. CDR3 sequence: CASLNRDRAHNEQFF. CDR3 sequence (DNA): TGTGCCAGCTTAAACCGGGACAGGGCCCACAATGAGCAGTTCTTC.

The V call is TRBV5-1, the J call TRBJ1-1, with D unresolved. The CDR3 runs to 13 residues. The germline V gene has CDR1 SGHRS and CDR2 YFSETQ. Trimming cost V 1 base and J 4 bases, with 8 bases left between them. The DNA for the CDR3 is TGCGCCAGCAGCTTGAACAGTGCCACTGAAGCTTTCTTT. Its translation is CASSLNSATEAFF. Supplemented by reference TRBV5-1 and TRBJ1-1, the full variable domain reads KAGVTQTPRYLIKTRGQQVTLSCSPISGHRSVSWYQQTPGQGLQFLFEYFSETQRNKGNFPGRFSGRQFSNSRSEMNVSTLELGDSALYLCASSLNSATEAFFGQGTRLTVV.

The J gene is TRBJ2-1, the V gene TRBV7-2; 7 bases agree with TRBD1. The CDR3 runs to 14 residues. Germline trimming cut 5 bases from V and 9 bases from J; bases unmatched to any gene: 10. CDR1 is SGHTA and CDR2 is FQGNSA in the germline V gene. CDR3 region: CASSTRTGAGEQFF. CDR3 nucleotide sequence: TGTGCCAGCAGCACCCGAACAGGGGCGGGTGAGCAGTTCTTC.

The rearrangement uses TRBV2 and TRBJ2-3; 14 bases agree with TRBD2. Trimming took 6 bases from V and 6 from J; bases not matched to a gene: 2. Germline V gives CDR1 SNHLY, CDR2 FYNNEI. CDR3 length equals 14 residues. DNA of the CDR3: TGTGCCAGCAGAGGGACTAGCGGGAGCGATACGCAGTATTTT. Translating gives CASRGTSGSDTQYF.

CDR3 sequence (DNA): TGTGCCAGCAATACAGGGGGATATACTGAAGCTTTCTTT. This codes for CASNTGGYTEAFF. The V gene is TRBV25-1, the J gene TRBJ1-1, with 8 bases identical to TRBD1. Germline V gene lookup returns CDR1 MGHDK and CDR2 SYGVNS. V lost 7 bases and J lost 5; bases outside the gene matches: 6. The CDR3 covers 13 residues.

This clone appeared a few times. CDR3 protein: CAISGGYGYTF. The CDR3 nucleotides read TGTGCCATCAGTGGAGGGTATGGCTACACCTTC. The rearrangement joins TRBV10-3 to TRBJ1-2; no reliable D call. Germline CDR1 is ENHRY and CDR2 is SYGVKD. The CDR3 is 11 residues long. V dropped 4 bases and J dropped 5 bases, with 5 bases sitting between them.

A remark on this clone: This sample also contains other DNA sequences that code for the same CDR3. The rearrangement uses TRBV5-1 and TRBJ2-7, with 8 bases fitting TRBD1. V shed 2 bases and J 6 bases; nucleotides not matched to a gene: 7. Per germline, CDR1 SGHRS and CDR2 YFSETQ. The CDR3 is made up of 14 amino acids. The CDR3 here is CASSLPGQGGEQYF. CDR3 DNA sequence: TGCGCCAGCAGCTTACCCGGACAGGGCGGCGAGCAGTACTTC.

The chain carries TRBV6-1 and TRBJ2-7; D gene ambiguous. The CDR3 has 10 amino acids. V lost 4 bases, J lost 7 bases, and 5 bases lay in between. CDR1 and CDR2 from the germline V gene are MNHNS and SASEGT. This CDR3 reads CASSVWEQYF. The CDR3, as DNA: TGTGCCAGCAGTGTATGGGAGCAGTACTTC.

The V call is TRBV7-9, the J call TRBJ2-7; possible D gene TRBD2, 5 bases. The CDR3 loop spans 17 amino acids. Germline loops: CDR1 SEHNR, CDR2 FQNEAQ (reference sequence). Trimming stripped 3 bases from V and 2 bases from J, with 20 bases between. CDR3 nucleotides: TGTGCCAGCAGCTTTTGGGAGCGCAGCGACGGAACCTACGAGCAGTACTTC. It translates to CASSFWERSDGTYEQYF. Complete variable domain (other parts from reference TRBV7-9 and TRBJ2-7): DTGVSQNPRHKITKRGQNVTFRCDPISEHNRLYWYRQTLGQGPEFLTYFQNEAQLEKSRLLSDRFSAERPKGSFSTLEIQRTEQGDSAMYLCASSFWERSDGTYEQYFGPGTRLTVT.